Below are 6 T cell receptor beta chains sequenced from a single sample in a study of graft-versus-host responses after intestinal transplantation. This table comes from immunoSEQ multiplex PCR, and its TCRdb copy is limited to in-frame clones, with some not included. Of about 110,000 clones detected, 87% appear once; the ten largest clones hold approximately 0.76%. For these TCRs, the target antigens are not known. This specimen consisted of unstimulated CD4+ T cells sorted from spleen or lymph node cells, obtained before transplant. These receptors were taken from a human donor who was the organ donor for an intestinal transplant.

The J gene is TRBJ2-3, the V gene TRBV9, with TRBD2 identical over 9 bases. Germline-derived CDR1 and CDR2 are SGDLS and YYNGEE. CDR3 length: 17 residues. J lost 3 bases, V lost 0 bases, and 8 bases had no gene match. CDR3 region: CASSVGAGGSVTDTQYF. The CDR3 bases are TGTGCCAGCAGCGTAGGAGCGGGGGGCTCTGTGACAGATACGCAGTATTTT.

J is TRBJ1-2 and V is TRBV19; D uncertain. CDR1 and CDR2 from the germline V gene are LNHDA and SQIVND (reference sequence). Trimming took 0 bases from V and 2 from J, leaving 4 bases between them. The CDR3 is 13 amino acids. CDR3 DNA sequence: TGTGCCAGTAGTATAGACGGCAACTATGGCTACACCTTC. Protein sequence: CASSIDGNYGYTF.

The chain has TRBV5-1 and TRBJ2-7, with D uncertain. The length of the CDR3 is 13 residues. Germline CDR1 reads SGHRS; CDR2 reads YFSETQ. Trimming removed 3 bases from V and 0 bases from J, with 7 bases in between. CDR3: CASSSQSSYEQYF. The CDR3 region has the DNA TGCGCCAGCAGCTCCCAAAGCTCCTACGAGCAGTACTTC.

The rearrangement uses TRBV7-9 and TRBJ2-1, with D possibly being TRBD1 (6 bases). Germline V gene sequence: CDR1 SEHNR, CDR2 FQNEAQ (reference sequence). The CDR3 covers 16 residues. The V gene lost 2 bases and the J gene lost 1 base, with 12 bases spanning the gap. CDR3 residues: CASSLRGQQSYNEQFF. CDR3 DNA: TGTGCCAGCAGCTTACGTGGACAGCAGTCCTACAATGAGCAGTTCTTC.

The rearrangement links TRBV16 to TRBJ1-2; possible D gene TRBD1, 5 bases. Germline assignment: CDR1 KGHSY and CDR2 FQNENV. This CDR3 is 14 amino acids long. Trimming cost V 3 bases and J 4 bases, with 12 bases left between them. CDR3 DNA sequence: TGTGCCAGCAGCCACCTACAGGTCCTCTATGGCTACACCTTC. This encodes CASSHLQVLYGYTF.

In nucleotides, the CDR3 is TGTGCCACCAGCAGAGATCGGGCCGGGCCTGGCTACACCTTC. Its protein product is CATSRDRAGPGYTF. The chain joins TRBV15 to TRBJ1-2; D is undetermined. The CDR3 length is 14 residues. The V end was cut by 0 bases, the J end by 7 bases, with 12 bases between. Germline V gene lookup returns CDR1 LNHNV and CDR2 YYDKDF (reference sequence).